The 25 T cell receptor beta chains reported below all come from one sample, sequenced in a study of technical replicates of blood from a few donors. Assay used: immunoSEQ multiplex PCR; TCRdb lists only in-frame clones, some missing. The repertoire consists of some 70,000 clones, with roughly 88% occurring once and the leading ten covering under 6%. The sample comprised PBMCs. These receptors were obtained from a human donor in good health. Some clones in this sample may be carry-over from other donors' samples.

The gene calls are TRBV27 and TRBJ2-5, with 8 positions matching TRBD2. The CDR3 contains 17 residues. Germline V gene lookup returns CDR1 MNHEY and CDR2 SMNVEV (reference sequence). With V trimmed by 5 bases and J by 5 bases, 16 bases remained unmatched. This chain's CDR3 is CASSTILPGLEGETQYF. CDR3 bases: TGTGCCAGCAGTACGATTTTGCCGGGACTAGAAGGGGAGACCCAGTACTTC.

The chain employs TRBV7-9 and TRBJ2-1; 11 bases are a match to TRBD2. CDR3 length: 17 amino acids. V lost 4 bases, J lost 7 bases, and 12 bases stayed unmatched. Germline assignment: CDR1 SEHNR and CDR2 FQNEAQ (reference sequence). This CDR3 is CASSSGGLAGGRNEQFF. In DNA form, the CDR3 reads TGTGCCAGCAGCTCAGGCGGGTTAGCGGGAGGGAGGAATGAGCAGTTCTTC.

This chain connects TRBV11-2 to TRBJ2-1; possibly TRBD2 for D (6 bases). Per the germline V gene, CDR1 is SGHAT and CDR2 is FQNNGV. Trimming stripped 4 bases from V and 3 bases from J, with 16 bases between. This CDR3 is built from 16 residues. The CDR3 region is CASSSISGTDYNEQFF. The CDR3 DNA reads as TGTGCCAGCAGCTCAATTTCCGGGACTGACTACAATGAGCAGTTCTTC. Full variable domain (outside the CDR3, taken from reference TRBV11-2 and TRBJ2-1): EAGVAQSPRYKIIEKRQSVAFWCNPISGHATLYWYQQILGQGPKLLIQFQNNGVVDDSQLPKDRFSAERLKGVDSTLKIQPAKLEDSAVYLCASSSISGTDYNEQFFGPGTRLTVL.

The genes are TRBV19 and TRBJ2-5; the match to TRBD2 covers 13 bases. Germline values: CDR1 LNHDA, CDR2 SQIVND (reference sequence). The CDR3 totals 17 residues. V dropped 3 bases and J dropped 5; count of bases not matched to a gene: 9. In nucleotides, the CDR3 is TGTGCCAGTAGTATGGGAGGACTAGCGGGAGCTGTGGAGACCCAGTACTTC. This gives the protein CASSMGGLAGAVETQYF.

The chain couples TRBV11-2 to TRBJ2-7; 7 bases map to TRBD2. Germline assignment: CDR1 SGHAT and CDR2 FQNNGV. The CDR3 has 13 residues. V dropped 5 bases and J dropped 6; count of bases not matched to a gene: 7. The DNA for the CDR3 is TGTGCCAGCAGCCCCGGGGGGTTCATCGAGCAGTACTTC. This sequence encodes CASSPGGFIEQYF.

V usage is TRBV7-9 and J usage is TRBJ2-4; the match to TRBD2 covers 8 bases. V was clipped by 4 bases and J by 9 bases; unmatched bases: 14. This CDR3 has 16 amino acids. Per the germline V gene, CDR1 is SEHNR and CDR2 is FQNEAQ (reference sequence). The CDR3 protein is CASSSGTRLVSAIQYF. CDR3 coding DNA: TGTGCCAGCAGCTCCGGGACTAGATTGGTTTCCGCCATTCAGTACTTC.

This chain links TRBV6-5 with TRBJ2-1, with 8 bases fitting TRBD1. The germline CDR1 and CDR2 sequences are MNHEY and SVGAGI. The CDR3 sequence is 15 residues long. The junction had 10 bases not matched to a gene; V was cut back by 6 bases and J by 6 bases. This CDR3 reads CASRPSRQGTNEQFF. CDR3 nucleotides: TGTGCCAGCAGACCTAGCCGACAGGGGACCAATGAGCAGTTCTTC.

This sequence joins TRBV5-8 and TRBJ2-7; 9 nucleotides match TRBD1. Germline V gives CDR1 SGHTS, CDR2 YDEGEE. CDR3 length: 14 residues. Trimming removed 0 bases from V and 6 bases from J; junction bases left unmatched: 4. CDR3 nucleotides: TGTGCCAGCAGCTTGGGGACAGGGGTAGGCGAGCAGTACTTC. This gives the protein CASSLGTGVGEQYF. The full variable domain, in which reference TRBV5-8 and TRBJ2-7 provide the parts outside the CDR3, is EAGVTQSPTHLIKTRGQQATLRCSPISGHTSVYWYQQALGLGLQFLLWYDEGEERNRGNFPPRFSGRQFPNYSSELNVNALELEDSALYLCASSLGTGVGEQYFGPGTRLTVT.

This clone has a single count. V is TRBV29-1 and J is TRBJ2-6; 8 bases are a match to TRBD1. Germline values: CDR1 SQVTM, CDR2 ANQGSEA. The V and J ends lost 4 bases and 1 base, in that order; junction bases with no gene match: 6. This CDR3 contains 16 residues. CDR3 nucleotide sequence: TGCAGCGTTGGGCAGGGGGCTGGGTCTGGGGCCAACGTCCTGACTTTC. Translated: CSVGQGAGSGANVLTF.

This chain connects TRBV6-6 to TRBJ2-3, with 10 bases fitting TRBD2. Trimming removed 2 bases from V and 1 base from J; junction bases left unmatched: 0. CDR3 length equals 15 residues. Germline lookup yields CDR1 MNHNY and CDR2 SVGAGI (reference sequence). CDR3 DNA: TGTGCCAGCAGTTACGGGACTAGCGGCACAGATACGCAGTATTTT. This encodes CASSYGTSGTDTQYF.

This chain uses TRBV7-2 with TRBJ2-7, with a tentative D call TRBD2 (5 bases). The CDR3 has 16 residues. V was trimmed by 5 bases and J by 1 base, leaving 18 bases between them. Germline V gives CDR1 SGHTA, CDR2 FQGNSA. CDR3 coding DNA: TGTGCCAGCAGCGTCCCTGTTGTCGGGAAGTCCTACGAGCAGTACTTC. This encodes CASSVPVVGKSYEQYF.

The chain links TRBV6-6 to TRBJ2-3; 9 nucleotides match TRBD1. Germline V lookup: CDR1 MNHNY, CDR2 SVGAGI (reference sequence). Losses at the gene ends were 4 bases for V and 4 bases for J; bases not matched to a gene: 3. The CDR3 is 14 amino acids. This CDR3 reads CASSSWTGADTQYF. CDR3 DNA sequence: TGTGCCAGCAGTTCGTGGACAGGGGCAGATACGCAGTATTTT.

The gene calls are TRBV5-4 and TRBJ2-3; 7 bases line up with TRBD2. This CDR3 is built from 15 residues. Germline V CDR1 and CDR2: SGHNT, YYREEE (reference sequence). The trim removed 3 bases at V and 2 bases at J, leaving 6 bases unmatched. DNA for the CDR3: TGTGCCAGCAGCTATACTAGCGCGAACACAGATACGCAGTATTTT. Protein sequence: CASSYTSANTDTQYF.

The rearrangement joins TRBV4-1 to TRBJ1-5, with a weak D call TRBD1 (6 bases). The V and J ends lost 4 bases and 4 bases respectively, with 11 bases between them. Germline V lookup: CDR1 MGHRA, CDR2 YSYEKL. The CDR3 contains 14 residues. CDR3 protein: CASSPGGTNQPQHF. As DNA, the CDR3 is TGCGCCAGCAGCCCGGGGGGGACAAATCAGCCCCAGCATTTT.

The chain carries TRBV6-4 and TRBJ2-3, with D possibly being TRBD2 (6 bases). The CDR3 has 14 amino acids. Trimming cost V 3 bases and J 4 bases, with 11 bases left between them. Germline values: CDR1 MRHNA, CDR2 SNTAGT. The CDR3: CASSEGGGADTQYF. CDR3 coding DNA: TGTGCCAGCAGTGAAGGTGGCGGGGCAGATACGCAGTATTTT.

The V and J genes are TRBV19 and TRBJ1-1; 7 bases match TRBD1. CDR3 length: 14 amino acids. The trim removed 7 bases at V and 1 base at J, leaving 6 bases unmatched. Germline CDR1 LNHDA, CDR2 SQIVND (reference sequence). CDR3 sequence: CASIDRARNTEAFF. CDR3 nucleotide sequence: TGTGCCAGTATTGACAGGGCTAGGAACACTGAAGCTTTCTTT.

The genes are TRBV29-1 and TRBJ1-2; 9 nucleotides agree with TRBD1. Trimming took 6 bases from V and 3 from J; bases not matched to a gene: 8. The CDR3 loop spans 14 amino acids. Germline assignment: CDR1 SQVTM and CDR2 ANQGSEA. The CDR3 loop reads CSVHGDRDDYGYTF. The CDR3 DNA reads TGCAGCGTCCACGGGGACAGGGATGACTATGGCTACACCTTC.

The chain employs TRBV5-1 and TRBJ2-7; 7 bases map to TRBD1. The CDR3 is 14 residues long. Germline CDR1 SGHRS, CDR2 YFSETQ. Unmatched junction bases numbered 14, after V lost 8 bases and J lost 6 bases. CDR3 residues: CASSLPGQTSEQYF. The CDR3 DNA follows: TGCGCCAGTTCTCTACCGGGACAGACCTCCGAGCAGTACTTC. The whole variable domain, remainder taken from reference TRBV5-1 and TRBJ2-7, is KAGVTQTPRYLIKTRGQQVTLSCSPISGHRSVSWYQQTPGQGLQFLFEYFSETQRNKGNFPGRFSGRQFSNSRSEMNVSTLELGDSALYLCASSLPGQTSEQYFGPGTRLTVT.

J is TRBJ2-7 and V is TRBV5-5, with a weak D call TRBD1 (5 bases). The CDR3 has 15 residues. Germline loops: CDR1 SGHKS, CDR2 YYEKEE (reference sequence). Trimming took 5 bases from V and 3 from J, leaving 18 bases between them. CDR3 DNA sequence: TGTGCCAGCAGTTCCCTCGGACAAGATTTCTACGAGCAGTACTTC. This codes for CASSSLGQDFYEQYF.

J is TRBJ2-5 and V is TRBV5-6, with D possibly TRBD2 on 6 matching bases. Looked up from germline, CDR1 is SGHDT and CDR2 is YYEEEE. CDR3 size: 15 residues. V lost 2 bases, J lost 4 bases, and 15 bases lay in between. CDR3 residues: CASSLTAAGGETQYF. CDR3 nucleotide sequence: TGTGCCAGCAGCTTAACAGCCGCCGGGGGAGAGACCCAGTACTTC.

The chain recombines TRBV7-2 with TRBJ1-3; TRBD1 is a possible D gene (6 bases). The CDR3 runs to 16 residues. In germline, CDR1 is SGHTA, CDR2 FQGNSA. V shed 3 bases and J shed 9 bases, with 21 bases lying between them. CDR3 DNA sequence: TGTGCCAGCAGCTTTGTCACAGGGAGCACCCGGTCCACCATATATTTT. Translated, it gives CASSFVTGSTRSTIYF.

This clone was seen a few times. This chain joins TRBV9 and TRBJ2-6; D unclear. The CDR3 covers 15 residues. Germline CDR1 and CDR2: SGDLS and YYNGEE. The germline V and J ends were trimmed by 6 bases and 0 bases, with 10 bases remaining between them. CDR3 sequence (DNA): TGTGCCAGCACCCATCAGGACTCTGGGGCCAACGTCCTGACTTTC. The encoded protein is CASTHQDSGANVLTF. The full variable domain, its missing parts supplied by reference TRBV9 and TRBJ2-6, is DSGVTQTPKHLITATGQRVTLRCSPRSGDLSVYWYQQSLDQGLQFLIQYYNGEERAKGNILERFSAQQFPDLHSELNLSSLELGDSALYFCASTHQDSGANVLTFGAGSRLTVL.

This chain uses TRBV29-1 with TRBJ2-2, with a possible D match to TRBD2 (5 bases). This CDR3 comprises 15 residues. CDR1 is SQVTM and CDR2 is ANQGSEA in the germline V gene. V was cut by 5 bases and J by 2 bases, with 15 bases left in between. CDR3 amino acids: CSVSPAGGNTGELFF. The CDR3 nucleotides read TGCAGCGTTTCTCCCGCCGGAGGTAACACCGGGGAGCTGTTTTTT.

The chain has TRBV11-2 and TRBJ2-3, with 9 bases that match TRBD2. In germline, CDR1 is SGHAT, CDR2 FQNNGV. V was pared by 0 bases and J by 0 bases, with 13 bases of the junction left unmatched. This CDR3 has 20 residues. The CDR3 region is CASSLEGGYSGRKSTDTQYF. CDR3 in DNA: TGTGCCAGCAGCTTAGAGGGCGGGTATAGCGGGAGAAAGAGCACAGATACGCAGTATTTT.

The rearrangement links TRBV4-3 to TRBJ2-1, with TRBD2 matching over 8 bases. The ends lost 0 bases at V and 2 bases at J; junction bases unmatched: 0. Germline V lookup: CDR1 LGHNA, CDR2 YSLEER. The CDR3 is made up of 15 amino acids. In DNA form, the CDR3 reads TGCGCCAGCAGCCAAGAGCGGGAGGCCTACAATGAGCAGTTCTTC. Its protein product is CASSQEREAYNEQFF.